This TCR beta chain was obtained from a study of OX40 agonist ivuxolimab in advanced cancers. General study results and limits: Several nonresponders also turned out to have low normalized T-cell clonal expansion. Clones of CD4+ and CD8+ blood T cells grew by week 6 at doses of 0.1 to 3.0 mg/kg.

Libraries were prepared by immunoSEQ multiplex PCR; TCRdb keeps only in-frame clonotypes and omits some of them. Of 100,000 to 140,000 clones in the sample, 85% to 95% were seen once. Of note for this clone: Antigen specificity is unknown.

The CDR3 is made up of 13 amino acids. J lost 10 bases, V lost 5 bases, and 10 bases had no gene match. Germline V CDR1 and CDR2: SGHTA, FQGTGA. The source is an adult with an advanced solid tumor such as melanoma, head and neck, liver or kidney cancer. J is TRBJ1-1 and V is TRBV7-3, with 7 bases identical to TRBD1. The sample consisted of CD4+ or CD8+ T cells sorted from blood, taken in a trial of the OX40 agonist ivuxolimab. In DNA, the CDR3 is TGTGCCAGCAGCGGAGACCACAGGGGAGGAGCTTTCTTT. The encoded protein is CASSGDHRGGAFF.